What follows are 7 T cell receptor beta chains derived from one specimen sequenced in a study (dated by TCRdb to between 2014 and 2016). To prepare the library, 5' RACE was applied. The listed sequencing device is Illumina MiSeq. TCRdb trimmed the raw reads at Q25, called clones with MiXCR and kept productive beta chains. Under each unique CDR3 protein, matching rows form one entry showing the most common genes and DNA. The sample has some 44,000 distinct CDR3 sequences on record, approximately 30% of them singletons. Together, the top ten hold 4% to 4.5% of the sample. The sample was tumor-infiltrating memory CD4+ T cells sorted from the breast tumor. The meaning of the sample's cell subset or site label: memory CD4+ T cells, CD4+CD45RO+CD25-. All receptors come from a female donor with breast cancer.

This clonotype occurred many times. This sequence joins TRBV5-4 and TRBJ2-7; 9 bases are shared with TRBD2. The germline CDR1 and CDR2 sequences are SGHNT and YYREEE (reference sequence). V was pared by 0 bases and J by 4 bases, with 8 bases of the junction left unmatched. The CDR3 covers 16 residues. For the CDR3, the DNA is TGTGCCAGCAGCTTGGAAAGTAGCGGGAGAAGGTACGAGCAGTACTTC. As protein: CASSLESSGRRYEQYF.

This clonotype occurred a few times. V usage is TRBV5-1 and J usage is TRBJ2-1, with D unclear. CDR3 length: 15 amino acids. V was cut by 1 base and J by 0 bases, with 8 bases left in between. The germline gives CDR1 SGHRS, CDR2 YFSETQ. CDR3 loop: CASSLSQNSYNEQFF. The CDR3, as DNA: TGCGCCAGCAGCTTGAGCCAGAACTCCTACAATGAGCAGTTCTTC.

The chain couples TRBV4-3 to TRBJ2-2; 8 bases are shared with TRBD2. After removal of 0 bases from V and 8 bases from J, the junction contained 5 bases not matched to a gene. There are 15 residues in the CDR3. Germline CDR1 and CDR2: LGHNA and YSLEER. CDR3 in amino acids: CASSQEIQREGELFF. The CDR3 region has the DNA TGCGCCAGCAGCCAAGAGATCCAGCGGGAGGGGGAGCTGTTTTTT.

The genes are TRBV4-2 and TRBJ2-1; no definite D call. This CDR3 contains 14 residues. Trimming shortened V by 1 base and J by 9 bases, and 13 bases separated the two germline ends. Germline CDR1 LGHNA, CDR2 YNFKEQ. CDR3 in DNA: TGTGCCAGCAGCCAAGGATATACTTTAGGTGAGCAGTTCTTC. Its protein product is CASSQGYTLGEQFF.

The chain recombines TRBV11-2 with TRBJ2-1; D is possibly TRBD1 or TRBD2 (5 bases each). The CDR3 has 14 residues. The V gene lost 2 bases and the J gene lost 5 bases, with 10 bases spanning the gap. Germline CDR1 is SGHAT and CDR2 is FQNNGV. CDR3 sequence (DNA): TGTGCCAGCAGCTTAATACGGGACCACAATGAGCAGTTCTTC. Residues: CASSLIRDHNEQFF. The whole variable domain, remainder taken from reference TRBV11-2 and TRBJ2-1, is EAGVAQSPRYKIIEKRQSVAFWCNPISGHATLYWYQQILGQGPKLLIQFQNNGVVDDSQLPKDRFSAERLKGVDSTLKIQPAKLEDSAVYLCASSLIRDHNEQFFGPGTRLTVL.

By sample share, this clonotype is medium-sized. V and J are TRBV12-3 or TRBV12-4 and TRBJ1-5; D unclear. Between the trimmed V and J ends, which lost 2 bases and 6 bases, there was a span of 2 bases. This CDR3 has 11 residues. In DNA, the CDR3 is TGTGCCAGCAGTTTAAGTCAGCCCCAGCATTTT. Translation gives CASSLSQPQHF.

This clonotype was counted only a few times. For the CDR3, the DNA is TGTGCCAGCAGTTTGGGGGGAACGAACACCGGGGAGCTGTTTTTT. Encoded protein: CASSLGGTNTGELFF. The chain is built from TRBV12-3 or TRBV12-4 and TRBJ2-2; TRBD2 might be the D (6 bases). This CDR3 has 15 amino acids. Trimming pared 3 bases from V and 0 bases from J, leaving 8 bases between.